This T cell receptor (beta chain) was obtained from a study of shared clonotypes between healthy human individuals. Study-wide background: Each donor's CD4 naive and CD4 memory cells filled three plates apiece, CD8 naive two, and CD8 memory one. Study-wide points: Compared with memory subsets, naive subsets generally had larger estimated richness.

The repertoire was sequenced with immunoSEQ multiplex PCR; TCRdb's copy has only in-frame clones and lacks some. Among 950,000 to 1,100,000 clones listed, approximately 68% were seen once. CDR1 and CDR2 from the germline V gene are DFQATT and SNEGSKA (reference sequence). V lost 1 base and J 14 bases, leaving 13 bases between the germline ends. The CDR3 extends over 11 amino acids. Researchers partitioned CD4+ cells into CD45RA+ naive and CD45RA-negative memory subsets. Turning to this clone: Its antigen is unknown.

V usage is TRBV20-1 and J usage is TRBJ2-3; D may be TRBD2 (7 bases). This clonotype was sampled from a man aged 18 to 35 in good health. The sample consisted of memory CD4+ T cells sorted from blood. Subset denoted: CD45RA-negative fraction. The chain's CDR3 is CSARGGGGLYF. The CDR3 DNA is TGCAGTGCTAGAGGAGGCGGGGGCTTGTATTTT.